Below are 2 T cell receptor beta chains sequenced from a single sample in a study of blood T cell repertoires in COVID-19. Repertoires were generated with immunoSEQ multiplex PCR, while TCRdb's copy carries only in-frame clones and drops some. The table lists over 150,000 clones, over 70% of them singletons, with 6% to 7% in the top ten. The sample taken for sequencing was peripheral blood. The receptors originated from a woman in her 40s with COVID-19, enrolled during active disease.

This rearrangement joins TRBV5-4 to TRBJ2-5; D may be TRBD1 (5 bases). Germline values: CDR1 SGHNT, CDR2 YYREEE (reference sequence). The CDR3 consists of 13 residues. V lost 4 bases and J 5 bases, leaving 12 bases between the germline ends. The CDR3 coding sequence is TGTGCCAGCAGCGCACAGGTTGCGGAGACCCAGTACTTC. Its translation is CASSAQVAETQYF.

The gene calls are TRBV29-1 and TRBJ1-1, with 8 nucleotides matching TRBD1. Germline V CDR1 and CDR2: SQVTM, ANQGSEA. Losses at the gene ends were 8 bases for V and 4 bases for J; bases not matched to a gene: 9. The CDR3 sequence is 13 residues long. The CDR3 loop reads CSLRQGRTTEAFF. The CDR3 DNA is TGCAGCCTGAGACAGGGGAGGACCACTGAAGCTTTCTTT. Combining the CDR3 with reference TRBV29-1 and TRBJ1-1 gives the whole variable domain SAVISQKPSRDICQRGTSLTIQCQVDSQVTMMFWYRQQPGQSLTLIATANQGSEATYESGFVIDKFPISRPNLTFSTLTVSNMSPEDSSIYLCSLRQGRTTEAFFGQGTRLTVV.